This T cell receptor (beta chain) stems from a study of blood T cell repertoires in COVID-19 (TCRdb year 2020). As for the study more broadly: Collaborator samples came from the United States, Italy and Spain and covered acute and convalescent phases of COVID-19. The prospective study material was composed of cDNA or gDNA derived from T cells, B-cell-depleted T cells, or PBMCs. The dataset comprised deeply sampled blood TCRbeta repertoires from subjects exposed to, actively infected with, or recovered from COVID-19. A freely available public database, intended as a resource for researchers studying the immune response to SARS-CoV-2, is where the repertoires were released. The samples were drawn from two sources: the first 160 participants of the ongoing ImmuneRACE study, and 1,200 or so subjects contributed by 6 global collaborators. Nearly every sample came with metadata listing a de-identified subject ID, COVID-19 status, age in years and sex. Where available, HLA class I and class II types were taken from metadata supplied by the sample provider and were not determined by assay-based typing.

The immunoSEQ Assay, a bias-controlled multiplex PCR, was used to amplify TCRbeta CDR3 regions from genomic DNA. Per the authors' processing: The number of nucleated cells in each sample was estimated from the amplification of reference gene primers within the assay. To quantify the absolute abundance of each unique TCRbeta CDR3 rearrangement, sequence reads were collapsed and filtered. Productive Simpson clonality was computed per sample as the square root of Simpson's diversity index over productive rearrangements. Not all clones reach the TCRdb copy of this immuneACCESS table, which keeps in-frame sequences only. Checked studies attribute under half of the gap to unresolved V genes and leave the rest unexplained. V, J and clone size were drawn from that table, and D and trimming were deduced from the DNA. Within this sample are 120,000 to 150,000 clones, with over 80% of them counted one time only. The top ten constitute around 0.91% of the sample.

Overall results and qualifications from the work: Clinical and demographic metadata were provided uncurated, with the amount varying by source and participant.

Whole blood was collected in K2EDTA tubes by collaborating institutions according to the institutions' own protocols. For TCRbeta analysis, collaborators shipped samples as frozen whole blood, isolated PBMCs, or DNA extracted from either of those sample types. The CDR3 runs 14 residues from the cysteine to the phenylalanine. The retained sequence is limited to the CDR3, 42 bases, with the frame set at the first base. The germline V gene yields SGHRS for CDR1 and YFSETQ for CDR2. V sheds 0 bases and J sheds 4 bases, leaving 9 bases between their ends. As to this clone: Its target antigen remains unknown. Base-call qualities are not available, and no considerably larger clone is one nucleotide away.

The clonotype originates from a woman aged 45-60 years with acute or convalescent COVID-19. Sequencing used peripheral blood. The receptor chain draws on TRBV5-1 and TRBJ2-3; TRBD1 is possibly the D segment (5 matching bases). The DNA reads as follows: TGCGCCAGCAGCTTGGAGGGGCCCCCAGATACGCAGTATTTT. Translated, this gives CASSLEGPPDTQYF. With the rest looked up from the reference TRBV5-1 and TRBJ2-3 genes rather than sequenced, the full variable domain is KAGVTQTPRYLIKTRGQQVTLSCSPISGHRSVSWYQQTPGQGLQFLFEYFSETQRNKGNFPGRFSGRQFSNSRSEMNVSTLELGDSALYLCASSLEGPPDTQYFGPGTRLTVL.